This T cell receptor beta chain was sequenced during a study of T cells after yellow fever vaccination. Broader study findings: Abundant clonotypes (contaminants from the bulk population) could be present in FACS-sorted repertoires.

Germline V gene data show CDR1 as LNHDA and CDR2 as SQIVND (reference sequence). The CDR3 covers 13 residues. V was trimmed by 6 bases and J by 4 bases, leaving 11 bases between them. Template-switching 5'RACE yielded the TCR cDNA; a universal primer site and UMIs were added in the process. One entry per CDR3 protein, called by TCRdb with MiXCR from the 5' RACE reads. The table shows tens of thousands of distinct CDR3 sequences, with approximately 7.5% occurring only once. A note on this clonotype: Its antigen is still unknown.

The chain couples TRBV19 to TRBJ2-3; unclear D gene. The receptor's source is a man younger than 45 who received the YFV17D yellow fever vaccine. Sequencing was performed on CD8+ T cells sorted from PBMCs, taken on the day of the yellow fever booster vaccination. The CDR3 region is CASRPEGPDTQYF. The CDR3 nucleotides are TGTGCCAGTAGACCGGAAGGGCCAGATACGCAGTATTTT. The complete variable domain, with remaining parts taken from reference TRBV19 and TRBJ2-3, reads DGGITQSPKYLFRKEGQNVTLSCEQNLNHDAMYWYRQDPGQGLRLIYYSQIVNDFQKGDIAEGYSVSREKKESFPLTVTSAQKNPTAFYLCASRPEGPDTQYFGPGTRLTVL.